This is a list of T cell receptor beta chains from one sample in a study of vaccination and CD4 T cells after COVID-19. Their recognized antigens are unknown. TCRdb reanalysed the PCR reads using MiXCR and keeps one entry per CDR3 protein. The table lists tens of thousands of distinct CDR3 sequences, about 61% of them singletons. The sequences come from CD4+ T cells from blood, cultured in vitro, collected after SARS-CoV-2 vaccination. The receptors come from a human donor who received a COVID-19 vaccine. The CDR3 runs from the conserved cysteine through the conserved F or W. A D gene is named only where the DNA matches it firmly. Only part of the rows carry a size: once, few, many, or a class if the clone is expanded.

d_call,j_call,clone_size,v_call,cdr3_aa,cdr3_nt
TRBD1,TRBJ1-2,-,TRBV20-1,CSARDRDRNGYTF,TGCAGTGCTAGAGATAGGGACAGAAATGGCTACACCTTC
-,TRBJ2-3,-,TRBV6-1,CASRLRTFRDSRTDTQYF,TGTGCCAGCAGGCTCCGAACTTTCCGGGACTCCCGCACAGATACGCAGTATTTT
TRBD1,TRBJ1-6,-,TRBV27,CASSRLQGENSPLHF,TGTGCCAGCAGTAGACTACAGGGGGAGAATTCACCCCTCCACTTT
-,TRBJ1-1,-,TRBV6-1,CASSTLDGNTEAFF,TGTGCCAGCAGCACCTTAGACGGGAACACTGAAGCTTTCTTT
-,TRBJ1-1,-,TRBV30,CAWSVGWTGAFF,TGTGCCTGGAGTGTAGGGTGGACGGGAGCTTTCTTT
-,TRBJ1-2,-,TRBV7-9,CASSYGAHYGYTF,TGTGCCAGCAGCTATGGGGCCCACTATGGCTACACCTTC
TRBD1,TRBJ1-1,-,TRBV12-3/TRBV12-4,CASSRDRVTEAFF,TGTGCCAGCAGTCGCGACAGGGTGACTGAAGCTTTCTTT
TRBD1,TRBJ1-1,-,TRBV6-1,CASRPRGQGNTEAFF,TGTGCCAGCAGACCCCGTGGACAGGGGAACACTGAAGCTTTCTTT
TRBD2,TRBJ2-1,-,TRBV20-1,CSARDWGGPYNEQFF,TGCAGTGCTAGAGATTGGGGGGGACCCTACAATGAGCAGTTCTTC
TRBD1,TRBJ2-5,-,TRBV20-1,CSAQFDRAGGETQYF,TGCAGTGCTCAATTCGACAGGGCGGGTGGGGAGACCCAGTACTTC
-,TRBJ2-3,-,TRBV7-2,CASSPPLGWADTQYF,TGTGCCAGCAGCCCCCCCCTCGGATGGGCGGATACGCAGTATTTT
-,TRBJ2-3,-,TRBV24-1,CATSGEWTDTQYF,TGTGCCACCAGTGGCGAGTGGACAGATACGCAGTATTTT
TRBD1,TRBJ2-1,-,TRBV12-3/TRBV12-4,CASRTTGNNEQFF,TGTGCCAGCAGAACGACAGGGAACAATGAGCAGTTCTTC
-,TRBJ1-1,-,TRBV11-2,CASSRAFGGRNTEAFF,TGTGCCAGCAGCAGGGCGTTCGGGGGGCGGAACACTGAAGCTTTCTTT
-,TRBJ2-2,-,TRBV5-1,CASSSRPGYRELFF,TGCGCCAGCAGCTCCCGGCCAGGATACCGGGAGCTGTTTTTT
-,TRBJ1-2,few,TRBV2,CASSSAAENYGYTF,TGTGCCAGCAGCTCAGCGGCAGAGAACTATGGCTACACCTTC
-,TRBJ1-5,-,TRBV5-5,CASSLVGGSSNQPQHF,TGTGCCAGCAGCTTGGTCGGGGGATCAAGCAATCAGCCCCAGCATTTT
-,TRBJ2-5,-,TRBV7-3,CASSVGGTATRRSQYF,TGTGCCAGCAGCGTTGGTGGGACGGCTACTCGGAGGTCCCAGTACTTC
-,TRBJ1-1,once,TRBV5-5,CASSLDPGLNTEAFF,TGTGCCAGCAGCTTGGATCCAGGGTTGAACACTGAAGCTTTCTTT
TRBD2,TRBJ2-3,-,TRBV5-1,CASSQGTSGFTDTQYF,TGCGCCAGCAGCCAAGGGACTAGCGGGTTCACAGATACGCAGTATTTT
-,TRBJ2-2,-,TRBV7-9,CASSLKGNTGELFF,TGTGCCAGCAGCTTAAAGGGAAACACCGGGGAGCTGTTTTTT
TRBD1,TRBJ1-5,-,TRBV12-3/TRBV12-4,CASTRTGTGNQPQHF,TGTGCCAGCACCAGGACAGGCACGGGCAATCAGCCCCAGCATTTT
-,TRBJ2-2,-,TRBV7-2,CASSFKAATGELFF,TGTGCCAGCAGCTTTAAAGCGGCCACCGGGGAGCTGTTTTTT
-,TRBJ1-2,-,TRBV27,CASSLTAGYGYTF,TGTGCCAGCAGTTTGACAGCGGGTTATGGCTACACCTTC
-,TRBJ2-7,-,TRBV7-6,CASSLAWGSYEQYF,TGTGCCAGCAGCTTAGCCTGGGGCTCCTACGAGCAGTACTTC
-,TRBJ2-4,few,TRBV2,CASRLGRALRRGNIQYF,TGTGCCAGCCGATTGGGCCGGGCCCTCCGAAGGGGAAACATTCAGTACTTC
TRBD1,TRBJ1-2,-,TRBV24-1,CATSTGGGGYTF,TGTGCCACCAGTACAGGGGGCGGTGGCTACACCTTC
TRBD1,TRBJ2-1,-,TRBV7-6,CASSLGGQDRGYNEQFF,TGTGCCAGCAGCTTAGGGGGGCAGGACAGGGGTTACAATGAGCAGTTCTTC
-,TRBJ1-5,-,TRBV19,CASRDSNQPQHF,TGTGCCAGTAGGGATAGCAATCAGCCCCAGCATTTT
-,TRBJ1-1,-,TRBV2,CASSANGKNTEAFF,TGTGCCAGCAGCGCGAATGGGAAGAACACTGAAGCTTTCTTT
-,TRBJ2-7,-,TRBV25-1,CASTSTGEQYF,TGTGCCAGCACCTCGACCGGCGAGCAGTACTTC
-,TRBJ2-3,few,TRBV7-3,CASSLDLGSTDTQYF,TGTGCCAGCAGCTTAGACTTAGGCAGCACAGATACGCAGTATTTT
TRBD1,TRBJ2-7,-,TRBV24-1,CATSDTGTGSYEQYF,TGTGCCACCAGTGATACCGGGACAGGGTCCTACGAGCAGTACTTC
-,TRBJ1-1,few,TRBV20-1,CSAGETGLFEAFF,TGCAGTGCTGGGGAAACAGGACTCTTTGAAGCTTTCTTT
-,TRBJ1-5,-,TRBV27,CASSPEINSNQPQHF,TGTGCCAGCAGTCCAGAAATTAATAGCAATCAGCCCCAGCATTTT
TRBD1,TRBJ1-5,-,TRBV6-1,CASRPAGQGAQGNQHF,TGTGCCAGTCGGCCGGCCGGACAGGGGGCCCAAGGTAACCAGCATTTT
-,TRBJ1-2,-,TRBV20-1,CSARLGQRARGYTF,TGCAGTGCTAGACTCGGACAGAGGGCGAGGGGCTACACCTTC
TRBD2,TRBJ2-3,-,TRBV2,CASSEIVWEGDSDTQYF,TGTGCCAGCAGTGAAATCGTCTGGGAGGGAGACTCAGATACGCAGTATTTT
-,TRBJ1-3,-,TRBV6-5,CASSSPGLSGNTIYF,TGTGCCAGCAGTTCCCCAGGGCTCTCTGGAAACACCATATATTTT
TRBD2,TRBJ2-5,few,TRBV30,CAWSSPGGMETQYF,TGTGCCTGGAGCTCCCCGGGGGGGATGGAGACCCAGTACTTC
-,TRBJ2-4,-,TRBV11-2,CASSPRQDIQYF,TGTGCCAGCAGCCCTCGTCAGGACATTCAGTACTTC
-,TRBJ1-1,-,TRBV25-1,CASSEEDVGTEAFF,TGTGCCAGCAGTGAAGAGGACGTGGGCACTGAAGCTTTCTTT
-,TRBJ1-3,-,TRBV11-3,CASSYRDLGYSGNTIYF,TGTGCCAGCAGCTACAGGGATTTGGGATACTCTGGAAACACCATATATTTT
-,TRBJ2-2,-,TRBV14,CASSQESEPFGELFF,TGTGCCAGCAGCCAAGAGTCGGAACCTTTCGGGGAGCTGTTTTTT
TRBD1,TRBJ2-3,few,TRBV5-4,CASSLGQGRDTQYF,TGTGCCAGCAGCTTGGGACAGGGGCGGGATACGCAGTATTTT
-,TRBJ1-1,-,TRBV29-1,CSVDTGMNTEAFF,TGCAGCGTTGATACAGGGATGAACACTGAAGCTTTCTTT
TRBD2,TRBJ2-1,-,TRBV24-1,CATSASGGALSYNEQFF,TGTGCCACCAGTGCCAGCGGGGGGGCCTTGTCCTACAATGAGCAGTTCTTC
TRBD1,TRBJ2-7,-,TRBV2,CASRDRASYEQYF,TGTGCCAGCAGGGACAGGGCTTCCTACGAGCAGTACTTC
-,TRBJ2-7,-,TRBV7-9,CASSPSTLSYEQYF,TGTGCCAGCAGCCCCTCGACACTAAGCTACGAGCAGTACTTC